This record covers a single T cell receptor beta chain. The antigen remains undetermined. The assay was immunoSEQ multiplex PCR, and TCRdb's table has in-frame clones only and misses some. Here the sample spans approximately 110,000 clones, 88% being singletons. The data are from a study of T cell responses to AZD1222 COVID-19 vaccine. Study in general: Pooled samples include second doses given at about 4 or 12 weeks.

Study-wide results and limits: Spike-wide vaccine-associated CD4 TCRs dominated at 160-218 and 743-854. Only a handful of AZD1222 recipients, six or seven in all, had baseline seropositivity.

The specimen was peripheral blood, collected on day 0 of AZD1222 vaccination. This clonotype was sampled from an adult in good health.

The CDR3: CASSIGGGEQYF. The CDR3 region has the DNA TGTGCCAGTAGTATTGGCGGGGGCGAGCAGTACTTC. This sequence joins TRBV19 and TRBJ2-7, with 7 bases matching TRBD2. The CDR3 totals 12 residues. V dropped 3 bases and J dropped 6; count of bases not matched to a gene: 2. Looked up from germline, CDR1 is LNHDA and CDR2 is SQIVND (reference sequence). Full variable domain (missing parts from reference TRBV19 and TRBJ2-7): DGGITQSPKYLFRKEGQNVTLSCEQNLNHDAMYWYRQDPGQGLRLIYYSQIVNDFQKGDIAEGYSVSREKKESFPLTVTSAQKNPTAFYLCASSIGGGEQYFGPGTRLTVT.